A selection of T cell receptor beta chains follows, all from one sample in a study of blood T cell repertoires in COVID-19. Measured with immunoSEQ multiplex PCR; TCRdb has only the in-frame clones, and not every one. The sample lists 250,000 or so clones, 83% occurring once. The sequenced material came from peripheral blood. Source of these receptors: a human donor in a cohort sampled during active COVID-19. Both conserved end residues are part of each CDR3. The order of the fields is CDR3 DNA, CDR3 protein, D gene, J gene, clone size, V gene. A D gene is named only where the DNA matches it firmly. The listing skips clone size in some rows; elsewhere it reads once, few, many or a size class.

TGCAGCGTTGAGGCTGCAGGGGGTACCTACGAGCAGTACTTC	CSVEAAGGTYEQYF	TRBD1	TRBJ2-7	-	TRBV29-1
TGTGCCAGCAATTTACCAGACTACGAGCAGTACTTC	CASNLPDYEQYF	-	TRBJ2-7	-	TRBV6-5
TGTGCCAGCAGCTTAGTAGCCCTACCTTACGAGCAGTACTTC	CASSLVALPYEQYF	-	TRBJ2-7	-	TRBV7-9
TGTGCCAGCAGTCCCCCCGGCGGCGGGGAGCTGTTTTTT	CASSPPGGGELFF	-	TRBJ2-2	-	TRBV28
TGTGCCAGCAGCCCTAGTATTAGCGGATCCTACAATGAGCAGTTCTTC	CASSPSISGSYNEQFF	-	TRBJ2-1	once	TRBV7-9
TGTGCCACCTCTCGCGGGGTGGTGAACACCGGGGAGCTGTTTTTT	CATSRGVVNTGELFF	-	TRBJ2-2	-	TRBV9
TGCGCCAGCAGCTTAGGGGGAACCTACGAGCAGTACTTC	CASSLGGTYEQYF	-	TRBJ2-7	-	TRBV5-1
TGTGCCAGCAGCTTAGGTGTCTCTCCAGATACGCAGTATTTT	CASSLGVSPDTQYF	-	TRBJ2-3	-	TRBV7-9
TGTGCCAGCTCACCACCCCTAGCGGGAGGCTCCTACGAGCAGTACTTC	CASSPPLAGGSYEQYF	TRBD2	TRBJ2-7	-	TRBV18
TGCAGCGTTCAGGGGGCCGGAAACACCGGGGAGCTGTTTTTT	CSVQGAGNTGELFF	TRBD1	TRBJ2-2	-	TRBV29-1
TGTGCCAGCGGGCTACAGGAGCGGTGGGACTCGGGTGGCTACACCTTC	CASGLQERWDSGGYTF	-	TRBJ1-2	-	TRBV2
TGTGCCAGTAGTATCCCCTATCAGCCCCAGCATTTT	CASSIPYQPQHF	-	TRBJ1-5	-	TRBV19
TGTGCCAGCAGTAGACCAGGGAGGGGTCCGACGTCCGAGCAGTACTTC	CASSRPGRGPTSEQYF	TRBD2	TRBJ2-7	few	TRBV6-2/TRBV6-3
TGCGCCAGCAGAAAAGGGGAGGGCCTCAACTATGGCTACACCTTC	CASRKGEGLNYGYTF	-	TRBJ1-2	-	TRBV10-2
TGTGCCAGCAGTTTCTCCGGGACAGGGGATGAAAAACTGTTTTTT	CASSFSGTGDEKLFF	TRBD1	TRBJ1-4	many	TRBV28
TGTGCCAGCAGTTCTGTCGGCTACGAGCAGTACTTC	CASSSVGYEQYF	-	TRBJ2-7	few	TRBV27
TGTGCCAGCAGTCAACCGGGCGGGGGGGAGACCCAGTACTTC	CASSQPGGGETQYF	TRBD2	TRBJ2-5	-	TRBV6-6
TGTGCCAGCAGTAAACCGGGACTAGCCCTCAATACGCAGTATTTT	CASSKPGLALNTQYF	TRBD2	TRBJ2-3	-	TRBV27
TGTGCCAGCAGCCAGTCGCAGGGGGCGGCTGAAGCTTTCTTT	CASSQSQGAAEAFF	TRBD1	TRBJ1-1	-	TRBV5-4
TGTGCCAGCGGCTCCTCCGGGACTCCTAACAATGAGCAGTTCTTC	CASGSSGTPNNEQFF	-	TRBJ2-1	-	TRBV28
TGTGCCAGCAGCCTGGGGACTACTTACACAGATACGCAGTATTTT	CASSLGTTYTDTQYF	TRBD2	TRBJ2-3	-	TRBV7-2
TGCGCCAGCAGTGAGTCGGGCCACGGTAGCTCCTACGAGCAGTACTTC	CASSESGHGSSYEQYF	-	TRBJ2-7	-	TRBV10-2
TGTGCCAGCAGTTCATTTTTCGGACCCCTCCACTTT	CASSSFFGPLHF	-	TRBJ1-6	-	TRBV28
TGTGCCAGCCGCGGCGACGCAGATACGCAGTATTTT	CASRGDADTQYF	-	TRBJ2-3	-	TRBV19
TGTGCCAGCAGCTTGCCCCTGACAGGGGCCCGTGAAACCATATATTTT	CASSLPLTGARETIYF	TRBD1	TRBJ1-3	-	TRBV5-4
TGTGCCAGCAGCTCGGGTCCTTCTAGCACAGATACGCAGTATTTT	CASSSGPSSTDTQYF	-	TRBJ2-3	-	TRBV13
TGTGCCAGCAGCCTCATACAGGGGGCCGGTGGCTACACCTTC	CASSLIQGAGGYTF	TRBD1	TRBJ1-2	-	TRBV3-1/TRBV3-2
TGTGCCAGCAGCGGGACAACGACCCGGATAGCCTACGAGCAGTACTTC	CASSGTTTRIAYEQYF	-	TRBJ2-7	-	TRBV27
TGTGCCAGTAGTAGGGACAGGGCCCAAGAGACCCAGTACTTC	CASSRDRAQETQYF	TRBD1	TRBJ2-5	-	TRBV19
TGTGCCTGGAGCGAGGGGGATAACTCTGGAAACACCATATATTTT	CAWSEGDNSGNTIYF	-	TRBJ1-3	-	TRBV30
TGTGCCAGCGCAACAGGGAACAGGTCCCCTAATGAAAAACTGTTTTTT	CASATGNRSPNEKLFF	-	TRBJ1-4	-	TRBV27
TGCGCCAGCAGTGACGGTCGCAGGACTAGCGGGATGGGGCAGTATTTT	CASSDGRRTSGMGQYF	TRBD2	TRBJ2-3	-	TRBV10-1
TGTGCCAGCAGCGTAGACAGCGGAAACACCATATATTTT	CASSVDSGNTIYF	-	TRBJ1-3	-	TRBV9
TGTGCCAGCACCCCCCCGGGGGGAGGGCGTGGCAATGAGCAGTTCTTC	CASTPPGGGRGNEQFF	TRBD2	TRBJ2-1	-	TRBV28
TGTGCCTGGAGTCTATCAGGGTTAGGGCAGCCCCAGCATTTT	CAWSLSGLGQPQHF	-	TRBJ1-5	-	TRBV30
TGCGCCAGCAGTGACTACACCGGGGAGCTGTTTTTT	CASSDYTGELFF	-	TRBJ2-2	-	TRBV10-2
TGTGCCAGCAGATCTGTTGGGACTACCTACGAGCAGTACTTC	CASRSVGTTYEQYF	TRBD2	TRBJ2-7	-	TRBV2
TGTGCCAGCAGCGACAGGGGCTCTAACCATGGCTACACCTTC	CASSDRGSNHGYTF	TRBD1	TRBJ1-2	-	TRBV7-8
TGTGCCAGCAGCCAAGAGGGGGCCACCGGGGAGCTGTTTTTT	CASSQEGATGELFF	-	TRBJ2-2	once	TRBV3-1/TRBV3-2
TGTGCCAGCAGTCTTACTTCGTCCGAGCAGTACTTC	CASSLTSSEQYF	-	TRBJ2-7	-	TRBV28
TGTGCCAGCACCCGGAAGGGGGGGAGCTCCTATAATTCACCCCTCCACTTT	CASTRKGGSSYNSPLHF	-	TRBJ1-6	few	TRBV27
TGTGCCAGCTCAAGGACAGGGGCGACTAGCTCCTACGAGCAGTACTTC	CASSRTGATSSYEQYF	TRBD1	TRBJ2-7	-	TRBV18
TGTGCCAGCAGTTTAAGAGGGCCCTACTACGAGCAGTACTTC	CASSLRGPYYEQYF	-	TRBJ2-7	-	TRBV28
TGTGCCAGCAGCGACGAACGGGGGGGAAGTGAAAAACTGTTTTTT	CASSDERGGSEKLFF	-	TRBJ1-4	-	TRBV9
TGTGCCAGCAGCACCGAGGCACGACCCCGGGAGACCCAGTACTTC	CASSTEARPRETQYF	-	TRBJ2-5	-	TRBV9
TGTGCCATCAATGAGCCCACTAGCGGCCAAGAGACCCAGTACTTC	CAINEPTSGQETQYF	TRBD2	TRBJ2-5	-	TRBV10-3
TGTGCCAGCAGCCAACAGGGGGTGAATACGCAGTATTTT	CASSQQGVNTQYF	TRBD1	TRBJ2-3	-	TRBV3-1/TRBV3-2
TGTGCCTGGACTAGACAGGGTAATTCACCCCTCCACTTT	CAWTRQGNSPLHF	TRBD1	TRBJ1-6	few	TRBV30
TGCGCCAGCAGCCGTGGGGCGGGAGACGGGTACAATGAGCAGTTCTTC	CASSRGAGDGYNEQFF	TRBD2	TRBJ2-1	-	TRBV4-1
TGTGCCAGCAGTGAAACTTCCCCTCACGAAAAACTGTTTTTT	CASSETSPHEKLFF	-	TRBJ1-4	-	TRBV2
TGTGCCAGCAGCTTGGATGGGGGACAGGGTATCGGGGAGCTGTTTTTT	CASSLDGGQGIGELFF	TRBD1	TRBJ2-2	-	TRBV5-4
TGTGCCACCAGTGAAACAGTTCGCGATACGCAGTATTTT	CATSETVRDTQYF	-	TRBJ2-3	-	TRBV24-1
TGTGCCAGCAGGGCAACTTCCCCACGACTAGCGGCGAACACCGGGGAGCTGTTTTTT	CASRATSPRLAANTGELFF	TRBD2	TRBJ2-2	once	TRBV2
TGTGCCAGCTCACCGACCCAGGGGTCATCACCCCTCCACTTT	CASSPTQGSSPLHF	-	TRBJ1-6	-	TRBV18
TGTGCCAGCACCCCGTCCCTCTACGAGCAGTACTTC	CASTPSLYEQYF	-	TRBJ2-7	-	TRBV12-3/TRBV12-4
TGTGCCAGCAGCTGGGCTCGGGACAGGGGGCGTTTTACTGAAGCTTTCTTT	CASSWARDRGRFTEAFF	TRBD1	TRBJ1-1	-	TRBV5-4
TGTGCCAGCTGGTCGGTCCTCAGGGAGCTGTTTTTT	CASWSVLRELFF	-	TRBJ2-2	-	TRBV6-6
TGCGCCAGCAGCTTGTTCTCGGGGGGCACAGATACGCAGTATTTT	CASSLFSGGTDTQYF	-	TRBJ2-3	-	TRBV5-1
TGTGCCAGCAGACCCAGAACGGGTTTAAAGAATGAGCAGTTCTTC	CASRPRTGLKNEQFF	-	TRBJ2-1	-	TRBV28
TGTGCCACTTTTGGACAGGAGAGATACCATTCGAATGAAAAACTGTTTTTT	CATFGQERYHSNEKLFF	TRBD1	TRBJ1-4	-	TRBV24-1